Listed here are 18 T cell receptor beta chains from one sample, sequenced in a study of blood T cell repertoires in COVID-19. Only in-frame clones appear in the TCRdb table, and some are missing; sequencing was by immunoSEQ multiplex PCR. The sample consists of fewer than 450,000 clones, roughly 88% of them appearing once. Sequenced: PBMCs or T cells enriched from blood (not recorded which). All receptors derive from a man aged 18 to 29 who had recovered from COVID-19.

The chain employs TRBV7-3 and TRBJ2-3, with 9 bases matching TRBD2. The CDR3 runs to 15 residues. Germline V lookup: CDR1 SGHTA, CDR2 FQGTGA. The V and J ends lost 0 bases and 4 bases, in that order; junction bases with no gene match: 2. CDR3 amino acids: CASSLTREGSDTQYF. The CDR3 coding sequence is TGTGCCAGCAGCTTAACGCGGGAGGGCTCAGATACGCAGTATTTT.

The rearrangement uses TRBV5-6 and TRBJ1-6; 9 bases match TRBD1. CDR1 is SGHDT and CDR2 is YYEEEE in the germline V gene. V lost 7 bases to trimming and J lost 6 bases; unmatched junction nucleotides: 5. This CDR3 has 14 amino acids. The CDR3 coding sequence is TGTGCCAGCTCAGCGGACAGGGGTAATTCACCCCTCCACTTT. This encodes CASSADRGNSPLHF. The full variable domain, with the rest looked up from reference TRBV5-6 and TRBJ1-6, is DAGVTQSPTHLIKTRGQQVTLRCSPKSGHDTVSWYQQALGQGPQFIFQYYEEEERQRGNFPDRFSGHQFPNYSSELNVNALLLGDSALYLCASSADRGNSPLHFGNGTRLTVT.

This clone was recorded once. The genes are TRBV25-1 and TRBJ1-6; maybe TRBD1 (6 bases). The CDR3 has 15 residues. Germline V gene lookup returns CDR1 MGHDK and CDR2 SYGVNS. Trimming shortened V by 1 base and J by 5 bases, and 9 bases separated the two germline ends. Written as DNA, the CDR3 is TGTGCCAGCAGTGAATTGGGGGCAGATAATTCACCCCTCCACTTT. The encoded protein is CASSELGADNSPLHF.

This clone has only one observation. The rearrangement joins TRBV9 to TRBJ2-1; TRBD2 might be the D (6 bases). The CDR3 has 13 amino acids. Deletions cut 3 bases from V and 5 bases from J, with 9 bases between. Germline loops: CDR1 SGDLS, CDR2 YYNGEE. CDR3 loop: CASSESGHNEQFF. CDR3 sequence (DNA): TGTGCCAGCAGCGAAAGCGGGCACAATGAGCAGTTCTTC.

This chain connects TRBV6-5 to TRBJ2-1, with 8 positions matching TRBD2. V gave up 5 bases and J gave up 6 bases; unmatched junction bases: 6. CDR1 is MNHEY and CDR2 is SVGAGI in the germline V gene. The CDR3 runs to 14 residues. CDR3 sequence reads: CASSRGTSGNEQFF. The CDR3 DNA follows: TGTGCCAGCAGTCGAGGGACTAGTGGCAATGAGCAGTTCTTC.

The chain carries TRBV14 and TRBJ1-2; D gene uncertain. The CDR3 runs 15 residues. Germline V lookup: CDR1 SGHDN, CDR2 FVKESK. Deletions cut 4 bases from V and 0 bases from J, with 12 bases between. DNA for the CDR3: TGTGCCAGCAGCCCGTCGGGTATTCCTAACTATGGCTACACCTTC. Protein product: CASSPSGIPNYGYTF.

This chain joins TRBV30 and TRBJ1-2; D is uncertain. Germline assignment: CDR1 GTSNPN and CDR2 SVGIG (reference sequence). The CDR3 runs 15 residues. V gave up 0 bases and J gave up 3 bases, with 14 bases separating them. Here the CDR3 DNA reads TGTGCCTGGAGTGTAAGTGTAGAGGGAGACTATGGCTACACCTTC. Protein: CAWSVSVEGDYGYTF. Using reference TRBV30 and TRBJ1-2 for the parts outside the CDR3, the full variable domain is SQTIHQWPATLVQPVGSPLSLECTVEGTSNPNLYWYRQAAGRGLQLLFYSVGIGQISSEVPQNLSASRPQDRQFILSSKKLLLSDSGFYLCAWSVSVEGDYGYTFGSGTRLTVV.

Points on this clone: Distinct nucleotide sequences in the sample also encode this CDR3. The V call is TRBV3-1 (or the pseudogene TRBV3-2), the J call TRBJ1-1; 7 nucleotides align to TRBD1. This CDR3 spans 14 amino acids. The V gene end was trimmed by 1 base and the J gene end by 1 base; junction bases not matched to a gene: 0. CDR1 and CDR2 from the germline V gene are LGHDT and YNNKEL (reference sequence). The CDR3 loop is CASSQGQGNTEAFF. The CDR3 DNA follows: TGTGCCAGCAGCCAAGGACAGGGGAACACTGAAGCTTTCTTT.

This chain uses TRBV11-2 with TRBJ1-3; the D is unclear. The CDR3 has 13 residues. V lost 5 bases, J lost 4 bases, and 9 bases lay in between. Germline V gene data show CDR1 as SGHAT and CDR2 as FQNNGV. Here the CDR3 reads CASSPAGGNTIYF. The CDR3 DNA reads as TGTGCCAGCAGCCCGGCGGGGGGAAACACCATATATTTT.

The chain employs TRBV15 and TRBJ1-2; 9 bases match TRBD1. With V trimmed by 3 bases and J by 5 bases, 10 bases remained unmatched. In germline, CDR1 is LNHNV, CDR2 YYDKDF (reference sequence). The CDR3 has 16 amino acids. The CDR3 coding sequence is TGTGCCACCAGCAGGGACTGGGACAGGGTTGAGTATGGCTACACCTTC. As protein: CATSRDWDRVEYGYTF. Together with reference TRBV15 and TRBJ1-2, the CDR3 gives the full variable domain: DAMVIQNPRYQVTQFGKPVTLSCSQTLNHNVMYWYQQKSSQAPKLLFHYYDKDFNNEADTPDNFQSRRPNTSFCFLDIRSPGLGDTAMYLCATSRDWDRVEYGYTFGSGTRLTVV.

This clone was seen more than once but under ten times. The gene calls are TRBV6-1 and TRBJ1-2; D may be TRBD1 (5 bases). The germline V and J ends were trimmed by 3 bases and 9 bases, with 14 bases remaining between them. Per the germline V gene, CDR1 is MNHNS and CDR2 is SASEGT. This CDR3 has 13 residues. CDR3 sequence: CASSEGRESRYTF. The CDR3 DNA reads as TGTGCCAGCAGTGAGGGGCGGGAGAGTCGCTACACCTTC.

The rearrangement links TRBV7-8 to TRBJ1-6; D gene ambiguous. The CDR3 has 12 amino acids. Trimming cost V 3 bases and J 5 bases, with 2 bases left between them. Germline V gene lookup returns CDR1 SGHVS and CDR2 FQNEAQ. The CDR3 sequence: CASSFNNSPLHF. CDR3 in DNA: TGTGCCAGCAGCTTCAATAATTCACCCCTCCACTTT.

The chain joins TRBV5-1 to TRBJ1-1; 8 bases match TRBD1. The V and J ends lost 4 bases and 1 base, in that order; junction bases with no gene match: 9. The CDR3 is 16 residues long. Germline V CDR1 and CDR2: SGHRS, YFSETQ. CDR3 protein: CASSTGGEIWNTEAFF. The DNA of the CDR3 is TGCGCCAGCAGCACAGGGGGGGAAATATGGAACACTGAAGCTTTCTTT.

This clone was recorded once. This chain uses TRBV5-1 with TRBJ1-6; D not certain. This CDR3 contains 15 residues. Per the germline V gene, CDR1 is SGHRS and CDR2 is YFSETQ. V was clipped by 0 bases and J by 8 bases, with 12 bases between them. The CDR3 loop reads CASSLEPPSDSPLHF. As DNA, the CDR3 is TGCGCCAGCAGCTTGGAGCCCCCATCGGATTCACCCCTCCACTTT.

The rearrangement uses TRBV11-2 and TRBJ2-3; 10 nucleotides agree with TRBD2. Germline lookup yields CDR1 SGHAT and CDR2 FQNNGV. The CDR3 runs 16 residues. Unmatched junction bases numbered 9, after V lost 0 bases and J lost 9 bases. CDR3 nucleotide sequence: TGTGCCAGCAGCTTAGATCCACTAGCGGGGTGGAAGACGCAGTATTTT. Protein sequence: CASSLDPLAGWKTQYF.

This CDR3 is CASSFSGKETEAFF. In nucleotides, the CDR3 is TGTGCCAGCAGTTTTTCCGGGAAGGAAACTGAAGCTTTCTTT. The rearrangement links TRBV27 to TRBJ1-1, with D unresolved. V lost 3 bases, J lost 5 bases, and 13 bases lay in between. CDR3 size: 14 residues. Germline values: CDR1 MNHEY, CDR2 SMNVEV (reference sequence).

The rearrangement links TRBV5-1 to TRBJ2-5; the match to TRBD1 covers 12 bases. The CDR3 totals 16 residues. J lost 5 bases, V lost 4 bases, and 9 bases had no gene match. Germline assignment: CDR1 SGHRS and CDR2 YFSETQ. The CDR3 reads CASSMGTGGRGETQYF. Written as DNA, the CDR3 is TGCGCCAGCAGCATGGGGACAGGGGGCCGGGGGGAGACCCAGTACTTC. The full variable domain, with the rest looked up from reference TRBV5-1 and TRBJ2-5, is KAGVTQTPRYLIKTRGQQVTLSCSPISGHRSVSWYQQTPGQGLQFLFEYFSETQRNKGNFPGRFSGRQFSNSRSEMNVSTLELGDSALYLCASSMGTGGRGETQYFGPGTRLLVL.

J is TRBJ2-5 and V is TRBV5-4; TRBD1 is a possible D gene (6 bases). V gave up 7 bases and J gave up 4 bases, with 14 bases separating them. This CDR3 spans 13 amino acids. The germline V gene has CDR1 SGHNT and CDR2 YYREEE (reference sequence). The CDR3 here is CASGPTGLETQYF. The DNA for the CDR3 is TGTGCCAGCGGACCGACAGGATTAGAGACCCAGTACTTC.